This T cell receptor beta chain was identified in a study of blood T cell repertoires in COVID-19. About the research overall: From T cells, B-cell-depleted T cells, or PBMCs came the material, which was cDNA or gDNA.

V gave up 0 bases and J gave up 0 bases, with 16 bases separating them. Germline lookup yields CDR1 SGHRS and CDR2 YFSETQ. The length of the CDR3 is 18 residues. TCRdb's copy holds only in-frame clones and misses some; the assay was immunoSEQ multiplex PCR. The sample contains 250,000 to 300,000 clones, around nine tenths of which appear only once. The material sequenced was peripheral blood. This sequence was found in a woman in her thirties with COVID-19, enrolled during active disease. The rearrangement joins TRBV5-1 to TRBJ2-4; D is unclear. The CDR3 here is CASSLDFTRALAKNIQYF. The CDR3 DNA sequence: TGCGCCAGCAGCTTGGACTTCACGAGAGCGCTAGCCAAAAACATTCAGTACTTC.